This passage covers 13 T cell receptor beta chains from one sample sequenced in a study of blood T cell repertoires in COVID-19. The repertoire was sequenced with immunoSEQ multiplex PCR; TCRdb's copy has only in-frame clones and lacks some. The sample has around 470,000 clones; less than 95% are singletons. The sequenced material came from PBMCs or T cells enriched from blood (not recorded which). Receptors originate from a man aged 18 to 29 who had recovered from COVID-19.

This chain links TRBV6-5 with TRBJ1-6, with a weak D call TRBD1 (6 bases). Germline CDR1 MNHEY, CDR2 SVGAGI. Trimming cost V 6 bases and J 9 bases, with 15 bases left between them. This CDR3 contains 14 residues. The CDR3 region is CASRYRETSSPLHF. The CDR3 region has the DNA TGTGCCAGCAGGTACAGGGAGACAAGTTCACCCCTCCACTTT.

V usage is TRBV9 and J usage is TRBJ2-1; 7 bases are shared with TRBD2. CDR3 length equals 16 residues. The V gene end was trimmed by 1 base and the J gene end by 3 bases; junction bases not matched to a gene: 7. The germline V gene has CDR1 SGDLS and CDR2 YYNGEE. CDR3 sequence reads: CASSVFLAECYNEQFF. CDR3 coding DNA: TGTGCCAGCAGCGTATTTCTAGCGGAGTGCTACAATGAGCAGTTCTTC.

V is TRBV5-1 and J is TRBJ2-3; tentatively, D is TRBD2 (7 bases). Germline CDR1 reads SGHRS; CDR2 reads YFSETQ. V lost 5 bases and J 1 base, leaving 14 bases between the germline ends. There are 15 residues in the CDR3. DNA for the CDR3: TGCGCCAGCAGTGGGGGGGCTCTTGGCACAGATACGCAGTATTTT. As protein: CASSGGALGTDTQYF.

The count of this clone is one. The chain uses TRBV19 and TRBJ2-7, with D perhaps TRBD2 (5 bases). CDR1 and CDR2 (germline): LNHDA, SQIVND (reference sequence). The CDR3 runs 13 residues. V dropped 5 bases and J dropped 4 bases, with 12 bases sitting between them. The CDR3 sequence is CASSPVAGYEQYF. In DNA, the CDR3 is TGTGCCAGTAGTCCGGTTGCGGGTTACGAGCAGTACTTC. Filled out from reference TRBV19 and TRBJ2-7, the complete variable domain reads DGGITQSPKYLFRKEGQNVTLSCEQNLNHDAMYWYRQDPGQGLRLIYYSQIVNDFQKGDIAEGYSVSREKKESFPLTVTSAQKNPTAFYLCASSPVAGYEQYFGPGTRLTVT.

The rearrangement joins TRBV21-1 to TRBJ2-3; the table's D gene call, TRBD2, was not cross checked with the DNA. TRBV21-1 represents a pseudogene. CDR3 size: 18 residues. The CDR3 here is CASSKNFVVAGITDTQYF. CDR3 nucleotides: TGTGCCAGCAGCAAAAATTTCGTGGTAGCGGGGATCACAGATACGCAGTATTTT.

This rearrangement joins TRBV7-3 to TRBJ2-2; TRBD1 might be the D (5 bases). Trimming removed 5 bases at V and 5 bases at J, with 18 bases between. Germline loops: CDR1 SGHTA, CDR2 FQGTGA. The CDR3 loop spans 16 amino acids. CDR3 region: CASSVAQGIYTGELFF. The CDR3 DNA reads TGTGCCAGCAGCGTTGCCCAGGGAATTTATACCGGGGAGCTGTTTTTT.

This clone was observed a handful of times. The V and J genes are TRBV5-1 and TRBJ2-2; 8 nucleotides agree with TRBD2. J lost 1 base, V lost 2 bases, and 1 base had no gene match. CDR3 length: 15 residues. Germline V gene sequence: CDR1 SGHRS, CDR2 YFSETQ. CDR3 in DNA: TGCGCCAGCAGCTTAAGCGGGAGGAACACCGGGGAGCTGTTTTTT. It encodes CASSLSGRNTGELFF.

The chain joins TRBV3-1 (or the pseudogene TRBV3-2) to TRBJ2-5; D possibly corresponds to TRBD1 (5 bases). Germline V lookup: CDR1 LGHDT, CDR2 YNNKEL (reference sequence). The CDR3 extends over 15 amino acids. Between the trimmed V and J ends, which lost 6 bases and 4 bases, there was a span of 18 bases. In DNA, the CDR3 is TGTGCCAGCAGTCAGCCATTTACAGGTCGAGAGACCCAGTACTTC. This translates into CASSQPFTGRETQYF.

This chain's CDR3 is CSVGGTRGTDTQYF. Written as DNA, the CDR3 is TGCAGCGTGGGGGGGACTAGGGGCACAGATACGCAGTATTTT. The chain recombines TRBV29-1 with TRBJ2-3; 8 nucleotides align to TRBD2. After removal of 6 bases from V and 1 base from J, the junction contained 6 bases not matched to a gene. Germline CDR1 is SQVTM and CDR2 is ANQGSEA. This CDR3 comprises 14 residues.

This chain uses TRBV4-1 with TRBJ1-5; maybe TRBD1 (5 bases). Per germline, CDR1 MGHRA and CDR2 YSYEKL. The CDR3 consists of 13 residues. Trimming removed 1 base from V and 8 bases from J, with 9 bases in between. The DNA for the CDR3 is TGCGCCAGCAGCCAAGGCTCCAGGGAGCCCCAGCATTTT. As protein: CASSQGSREPQHF.

DNA for the CDR3: TGTGCCAGCAGCCCACGACAGGAAGCTTTCTTT. This codes for CASSPRQEAFF. V gene TRBV28 combines with J gene TRBJ1-1; tentative D call: TRBD1 (5 bases). Germline CDR1 reads MDHEN; CDR2 reads SYDVKM. The CDR3 is 11 amino acids. Trimming shortened V by 6 bases and J by 8 bases, and 10 bases separated the two germline ends.

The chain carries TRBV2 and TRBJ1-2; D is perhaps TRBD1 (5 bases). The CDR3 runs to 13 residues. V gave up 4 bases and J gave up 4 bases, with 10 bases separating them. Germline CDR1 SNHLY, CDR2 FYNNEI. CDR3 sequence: CASSADSSYGYTF. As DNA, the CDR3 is TGTGCCAGCAGTGCTGACAGTAGCTATGGCTACACCTTC.

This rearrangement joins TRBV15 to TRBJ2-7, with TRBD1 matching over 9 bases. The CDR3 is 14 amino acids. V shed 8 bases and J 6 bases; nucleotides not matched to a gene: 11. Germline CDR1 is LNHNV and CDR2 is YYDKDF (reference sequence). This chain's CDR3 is CATSRPGQGLEQYF. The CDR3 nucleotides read TGTGCCACCTCCCGCCCGGGACAGGGCCTCGAGCAGTACTTC.